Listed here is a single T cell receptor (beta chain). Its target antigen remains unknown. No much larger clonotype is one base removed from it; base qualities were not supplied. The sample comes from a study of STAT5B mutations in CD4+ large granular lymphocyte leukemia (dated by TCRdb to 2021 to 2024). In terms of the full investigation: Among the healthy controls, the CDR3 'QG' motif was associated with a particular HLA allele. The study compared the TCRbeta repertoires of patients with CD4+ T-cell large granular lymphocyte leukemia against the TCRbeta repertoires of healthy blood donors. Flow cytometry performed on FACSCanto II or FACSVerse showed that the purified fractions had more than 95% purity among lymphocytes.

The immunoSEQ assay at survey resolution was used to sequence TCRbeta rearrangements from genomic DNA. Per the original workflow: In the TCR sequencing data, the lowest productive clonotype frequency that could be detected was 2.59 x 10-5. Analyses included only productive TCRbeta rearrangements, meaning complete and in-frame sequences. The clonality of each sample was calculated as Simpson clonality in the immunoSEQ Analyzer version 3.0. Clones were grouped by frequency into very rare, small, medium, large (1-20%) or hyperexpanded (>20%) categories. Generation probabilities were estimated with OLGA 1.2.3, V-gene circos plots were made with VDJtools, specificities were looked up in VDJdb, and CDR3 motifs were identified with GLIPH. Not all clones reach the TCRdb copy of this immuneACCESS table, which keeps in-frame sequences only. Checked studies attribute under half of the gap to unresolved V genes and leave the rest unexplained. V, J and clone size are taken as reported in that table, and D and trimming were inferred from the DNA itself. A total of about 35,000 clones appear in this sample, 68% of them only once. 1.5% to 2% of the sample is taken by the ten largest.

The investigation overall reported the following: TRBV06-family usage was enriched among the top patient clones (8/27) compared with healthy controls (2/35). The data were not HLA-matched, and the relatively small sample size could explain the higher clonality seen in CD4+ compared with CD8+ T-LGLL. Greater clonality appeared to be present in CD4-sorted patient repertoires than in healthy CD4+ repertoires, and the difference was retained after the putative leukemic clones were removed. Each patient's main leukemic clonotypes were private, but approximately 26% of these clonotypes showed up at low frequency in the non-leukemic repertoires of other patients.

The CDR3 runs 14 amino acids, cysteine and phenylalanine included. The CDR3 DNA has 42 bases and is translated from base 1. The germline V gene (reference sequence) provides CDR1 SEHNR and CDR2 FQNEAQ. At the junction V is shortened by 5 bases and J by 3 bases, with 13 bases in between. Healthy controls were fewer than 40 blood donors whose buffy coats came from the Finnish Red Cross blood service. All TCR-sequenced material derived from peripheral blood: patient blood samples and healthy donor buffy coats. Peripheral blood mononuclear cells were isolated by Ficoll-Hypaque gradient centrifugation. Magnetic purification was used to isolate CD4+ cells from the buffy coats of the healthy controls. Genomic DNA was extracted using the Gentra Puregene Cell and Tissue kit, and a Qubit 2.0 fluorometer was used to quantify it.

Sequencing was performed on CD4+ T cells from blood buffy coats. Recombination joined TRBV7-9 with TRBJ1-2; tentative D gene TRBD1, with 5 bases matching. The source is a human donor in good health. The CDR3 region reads CASSPGTRDYGYTF. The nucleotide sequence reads TGTGCCAGCAGCCCAGGGACCAGGGACTATGGCTACACCTTC.